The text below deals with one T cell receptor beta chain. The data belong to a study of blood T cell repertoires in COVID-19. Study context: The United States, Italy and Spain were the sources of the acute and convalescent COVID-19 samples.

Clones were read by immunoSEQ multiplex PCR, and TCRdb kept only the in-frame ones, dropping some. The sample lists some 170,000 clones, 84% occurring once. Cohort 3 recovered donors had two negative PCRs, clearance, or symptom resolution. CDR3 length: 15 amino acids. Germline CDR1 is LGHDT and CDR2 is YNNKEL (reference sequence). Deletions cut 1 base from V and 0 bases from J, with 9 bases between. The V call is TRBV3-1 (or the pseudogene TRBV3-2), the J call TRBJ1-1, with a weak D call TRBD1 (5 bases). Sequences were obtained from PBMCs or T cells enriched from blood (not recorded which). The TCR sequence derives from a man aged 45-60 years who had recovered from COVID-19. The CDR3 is CASSQVGRMNTEAFF. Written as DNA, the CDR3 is TGTGCCAGCAGCCAAGTGGGGCGGATGAACACTGAAGCTTTCTTT.